The source of this TCR beta chain is a study of CD8+ T cells in alopecia areata. Extraction of RNA preceded its reverse transcription into cDNA, which served as the sequencing template. Generated by immunoSEQ multiplex PCR, the TCRdb table keeps only in-frame clones and is missing some. In the table there are roughly 200,000 clones, around half of which are singletons. Per germline, CDR1 SNHLY and CDR2 FYNNEI. Losses at the gene ends were 6 bases for V and 5 bases for J; bases not matched to a gene: 9. The CDR3 spans 15 residues. Specified treatment: oral pan-JAK inhibitor, 5-10 mg twice daily. Overall study results and limits: Patients showed less clear TCR sequence sharing than mice, possibly partly because of HLA diversity. Scalp samples also yield sequences of resident alphabeta T cells from normal skin.

A word on this clone: Antigen unknown.

This receptor was identified in a human donor with alopecia areata. The rearrangement uses TRBV2 and TRBJ1-1; 10 bases align to TRBD1. Sequencing used CD8+ T cells sorted from blood, obtained at week 24, from a patient treated with tofacitinib. CDR3 residues: CASRRGTGAATEAFF. CDR3 nucleotides: TGTGCCAGCAGGAGAGGGACAGGGGCCGCGACTGAAGCTTTCTTT. Together with reference TRBV2 and TRBJ1-1, the CDR3 gives the full variable domain: EPEVTQTPSHQVTQMGQEVILRCVPISNHLYFYWYRQILGQKVEFLVSFYNNEISEKSEIFDDQFSVERPDGSNFTLKIRSTKLEDSAMYFCASRRGTGAATEAFFGQGTRLTVV.